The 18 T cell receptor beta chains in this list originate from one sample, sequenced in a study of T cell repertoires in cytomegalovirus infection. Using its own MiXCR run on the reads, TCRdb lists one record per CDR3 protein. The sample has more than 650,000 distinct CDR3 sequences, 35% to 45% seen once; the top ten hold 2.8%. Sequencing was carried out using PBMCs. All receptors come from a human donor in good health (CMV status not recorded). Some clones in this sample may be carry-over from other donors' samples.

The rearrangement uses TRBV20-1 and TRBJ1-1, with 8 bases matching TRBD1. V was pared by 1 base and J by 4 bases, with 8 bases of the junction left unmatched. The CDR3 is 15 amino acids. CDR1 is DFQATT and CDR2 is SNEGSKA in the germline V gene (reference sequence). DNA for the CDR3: TGCAGTGCTAGAGCTCCAAACAGGGGGGGCACTGAAGCTTTCTTT. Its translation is CSARAPNRGGTEAFF.

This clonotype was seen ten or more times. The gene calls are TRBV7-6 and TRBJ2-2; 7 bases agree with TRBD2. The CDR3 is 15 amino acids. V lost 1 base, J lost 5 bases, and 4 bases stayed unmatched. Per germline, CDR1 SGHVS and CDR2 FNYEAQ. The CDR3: CASSLVGAGTGELFF. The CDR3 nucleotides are TGTGCCAGCAGCTTAGTGGGAGCGGGGACCGGGGAGCTGTTTTTT.

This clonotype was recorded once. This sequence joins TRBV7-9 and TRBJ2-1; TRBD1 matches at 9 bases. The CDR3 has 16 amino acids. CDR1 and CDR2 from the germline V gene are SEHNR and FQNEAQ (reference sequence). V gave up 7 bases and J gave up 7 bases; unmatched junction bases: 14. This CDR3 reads CASTLGTGGKLNEQFF. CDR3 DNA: TGTGCCAGCACCTTGGGCACAGGGGGCAAGTTGAATGAGCAGTTCTTC.

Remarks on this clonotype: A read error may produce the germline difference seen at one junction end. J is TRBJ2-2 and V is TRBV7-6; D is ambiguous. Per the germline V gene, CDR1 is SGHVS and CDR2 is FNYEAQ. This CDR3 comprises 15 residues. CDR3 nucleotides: TGTGCCAGCAGCTTAGCGGCTGGGTACACCGTGGAGCTGTTTTTT. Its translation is CASSLAAGYTVELFF.

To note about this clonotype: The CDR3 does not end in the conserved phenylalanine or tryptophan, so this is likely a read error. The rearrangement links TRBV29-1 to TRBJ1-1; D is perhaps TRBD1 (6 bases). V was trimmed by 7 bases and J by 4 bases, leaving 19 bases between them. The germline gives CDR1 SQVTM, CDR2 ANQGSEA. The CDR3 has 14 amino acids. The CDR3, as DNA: TGCAGCGGGGGGGCTCTTGGGTCTGGCACTGAAGCTTTCTTG. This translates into CSGGALGSGTEAFL.

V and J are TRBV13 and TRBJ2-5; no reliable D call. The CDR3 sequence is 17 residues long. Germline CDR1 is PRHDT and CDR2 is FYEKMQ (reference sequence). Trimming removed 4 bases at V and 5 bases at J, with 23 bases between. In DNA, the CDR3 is TGTGCCAGCAGCTCCACCGGCTGGGGTAATTCTGAGGAGACCCAGTACTTC. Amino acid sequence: CASSSTGWGNSEETQYF. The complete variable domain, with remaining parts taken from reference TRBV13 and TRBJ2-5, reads AAGVIQSPRHLIKEKRETATLKCYPIPRHDTVYWYQQGPGQDPQFLISFYEKMQSDKGSIPDRFSAQQFSDYHSELNMSSLELGDSALYFCASSSTGWGNSEETQYFGPGTRLLVL.

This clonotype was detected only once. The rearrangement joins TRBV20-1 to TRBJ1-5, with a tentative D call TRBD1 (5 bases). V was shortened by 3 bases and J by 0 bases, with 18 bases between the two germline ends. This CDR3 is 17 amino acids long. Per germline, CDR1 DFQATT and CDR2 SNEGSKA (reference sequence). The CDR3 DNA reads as TGCAGTGCTAGTCCCGGTGGGGGTGGGGTTAGCAATCAGCCCCAGCATTTT. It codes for CSASPGGGGVSNQPQHF.

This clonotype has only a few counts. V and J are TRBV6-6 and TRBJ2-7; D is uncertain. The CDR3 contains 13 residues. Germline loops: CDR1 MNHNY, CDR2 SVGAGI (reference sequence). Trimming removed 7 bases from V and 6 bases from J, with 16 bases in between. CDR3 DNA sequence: TGTGCCAGCACGTCCCTCAGAGGCAGCGAGCAGTACTTC. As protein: CASTSLRGSEQYF.

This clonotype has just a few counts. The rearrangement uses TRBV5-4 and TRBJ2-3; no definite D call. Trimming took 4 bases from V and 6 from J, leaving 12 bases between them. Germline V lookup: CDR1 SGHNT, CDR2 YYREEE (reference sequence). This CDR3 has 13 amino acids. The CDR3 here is CASSPGLGDTQYF. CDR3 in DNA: TGTGCCAGCAGCCCCGGTCTTGGGGATACGCAGTATTTT.

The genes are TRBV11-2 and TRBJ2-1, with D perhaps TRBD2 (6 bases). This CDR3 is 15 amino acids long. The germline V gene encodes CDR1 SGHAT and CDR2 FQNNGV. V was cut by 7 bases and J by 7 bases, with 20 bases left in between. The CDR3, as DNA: TGTGCCAGCACCGAGAATTACCCCGGAGGGAATGAGCAGTTCTTC. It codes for CASTENYPGGNEQFF.

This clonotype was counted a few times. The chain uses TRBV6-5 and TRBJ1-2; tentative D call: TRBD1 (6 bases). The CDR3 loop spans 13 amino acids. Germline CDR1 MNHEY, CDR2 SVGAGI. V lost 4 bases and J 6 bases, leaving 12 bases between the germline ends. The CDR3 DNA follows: TGTGCCAGCAGTTTGTACAGGGAGGATGGCTACACCTTC. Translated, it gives CASSLYREDGYTF.

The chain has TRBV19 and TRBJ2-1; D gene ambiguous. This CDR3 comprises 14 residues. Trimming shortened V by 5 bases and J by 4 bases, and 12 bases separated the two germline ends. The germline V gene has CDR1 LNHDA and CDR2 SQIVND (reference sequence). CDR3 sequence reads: CASSPGRQYNEQFF. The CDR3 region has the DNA TGTGCCAGTAGTCCAGGACGACAATACAATGAGCAGTTCTTC.

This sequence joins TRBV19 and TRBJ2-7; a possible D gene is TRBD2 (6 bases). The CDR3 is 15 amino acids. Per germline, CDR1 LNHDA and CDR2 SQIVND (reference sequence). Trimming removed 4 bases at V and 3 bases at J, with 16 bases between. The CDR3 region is CASSTGAGTGYEQYF. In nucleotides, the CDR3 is TGTGCCAGTAGTACCGGGGCCGGGACTGGCTACGAGCAGTACTTC.

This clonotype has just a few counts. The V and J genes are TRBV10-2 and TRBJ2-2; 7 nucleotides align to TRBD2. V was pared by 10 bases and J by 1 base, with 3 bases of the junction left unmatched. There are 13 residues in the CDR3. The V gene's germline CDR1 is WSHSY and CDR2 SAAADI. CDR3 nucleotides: TGCGCCACCGGGACTATGAACACCGGGGAGCTGTTTTTT. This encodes CATGTMNTGELFF.

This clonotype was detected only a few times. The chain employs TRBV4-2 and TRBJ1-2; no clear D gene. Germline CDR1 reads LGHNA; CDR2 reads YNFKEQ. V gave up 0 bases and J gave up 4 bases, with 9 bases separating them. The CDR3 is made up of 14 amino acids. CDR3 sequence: CASSQDTGGYGYTF. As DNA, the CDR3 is TGTGCCAGCAGCCAAGACACGGGTGGCTATGGCTACACCTTC.

CDR3 sequence reads: CASSQELAGPYEQYF. CDR3 DNA sequence: TGTGCCAGCAGCCAAGAACTAGCGGGCCCCTACGAGCAGTACTTC. The V and J genes are TRBV3-1 and TRBJ2-7, with 9 bases aligning to TRBD2. Germline CDR1 is LGHDT and CDR2 is YNNKEL (reference sequence). This CDR3 comprises 15 residues. V lost 0 bases, J lost 2 bases, and 2 bases stayed unmatched.

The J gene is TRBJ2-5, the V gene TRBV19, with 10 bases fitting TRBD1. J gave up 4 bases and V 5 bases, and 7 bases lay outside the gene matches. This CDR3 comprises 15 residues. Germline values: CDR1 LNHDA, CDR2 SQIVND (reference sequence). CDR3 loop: CASSASGTGVETQYF. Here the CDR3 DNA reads TGTGCCAGTAGTGCCTCCGGGACAGGGGTAGAGACCCAGTACTTC.

CDR3 nucleotides: TGTGCCAGCAGCTTAGTTCCCTTGATTAGCGGGGATTTCTACAATGAGCAGTTCTTC. Protein sequence: CASSLVPLISGDFYNEQFF. The chain employs TRBV11-2 and TRBJ2-1, with 8 bases matching TRBD2. V lost 1 base, J lost 3 bases, and 14 bases stayed unmatched. CDR1 and CDR2 from the germline V gene are SGHAT and FQNNGV. This CDR3 has 19 amino acids.